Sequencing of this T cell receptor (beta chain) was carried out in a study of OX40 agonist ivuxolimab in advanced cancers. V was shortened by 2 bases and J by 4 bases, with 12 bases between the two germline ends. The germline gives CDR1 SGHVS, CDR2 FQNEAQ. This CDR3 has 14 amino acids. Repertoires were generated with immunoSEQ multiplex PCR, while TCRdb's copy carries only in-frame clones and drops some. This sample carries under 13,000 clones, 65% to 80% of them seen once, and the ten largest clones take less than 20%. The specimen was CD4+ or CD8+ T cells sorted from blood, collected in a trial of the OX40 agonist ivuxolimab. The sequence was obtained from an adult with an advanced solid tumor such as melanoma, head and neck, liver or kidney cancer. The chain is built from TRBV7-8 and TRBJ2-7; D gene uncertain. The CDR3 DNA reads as TGTGCCAGCAGCTTACGGGCGGCCTCATACGAGCAGTACTTC. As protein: CASSLRAASYEQYF.